This is a list of T cell receptor beta chains from one sample in a study of CD8 T cells in Susac syndrome. TCRdb fed the immunoSEQ multiplex PCR reads into MiXCR, producing one record per CDR3 protein. The sample carries roughly 200,000 distinct CDR3 sequences, approximately 95% recorded once. Sample: CD4+ T cells from PBMCs. Receptor source: a human donor with multiple sclerosis. CDR3s include the opening cysteine and the closing phenylalanine or tryptophan. D genes are given only for firm matches. Only some rows state a clone size, as once, few, many or a class for expanded clones.

J: TRBJ1-1; V: TRBV2; size: -; D: -; CDR3: CASSEVGRAEAFF; DNA: TGTGCCAGCAGTGAAGTAGGGAGGGCTGAAGCTTTCTTT
J: TRBJ1-2; V: TRBV7-2; size: -; D: -; CDR3: CASSLGGTGYTF; DNA: TGTGCCAGCAGCTTAGGAGGCACGGGCTACACCTTC
J: TRBJ2-2; V: TRBV5-1; size: -; D: -; CDR3: CASSYAGNTGELFF; DNA: TGCGCCAGCAGCTACGCAGGGAACACCGGGGAGCTGTTTTTT
J: TRBJ2-3; V: TRBV6-4; size: -; D: -; CDR3: CASSPGLTTDTQYF; DNA: TGTGCCAGCAGTCCGGGACTTACTACAGATACGCAGTATTTT
J: TRBJ2-1; V: TRBV7-2; size: -; D: TRBD1; CDR3: CASSPDRASYNEQFF; DNA: TGTGCCAGCAGCCCGGACAGGGCTTCCTACAATGAGCAGTTCTTC
J: TRBJ2-1; V: TRBV20-1; size: -; D: -; CDR3: CSVTGSGFGEQFF; DNA: TGCAGTGTTACGGGGTCCGGATTTGGTGAGCAGTTCTTC
J: TRBJ1-6; V: TRBV14; size: -; D: -; CDR3: CASSQERLSPLHF; DNA: TGTGCCAGCAGCCAAGAACGTCTCTCACCCCTCCACTTT
J: TRBJ1-5; V: TRBV29-1; size: -; D: -; CDR3: CSVRDGLNQPQHF; DNA: TGCAGCGTGCGGGACGGGCTCAATCAGCCCCAGCATTTT
J: TRBJ1-5; V: TRBV20-1; size: -; D: -; CDR3: CSALQAHYRSNQPQHF; DNA: TGCAGTGCCCTCCAGGCCCATTACCGATCAAATCAGCCCCAGCATTTT
J: TRBJ1-5; V: TRBV20-1; size: -; D: -; CDR3: CSGRYSNQPQHF; DNA: TGCAGTGGTCGGTATAGCAATCAGCCCCAGCATTTT
J: TRBJ1-1; V: TRBV5-1; size: once; D: -; CDR3: CASSPAAVTEAFF; DNA: TGCGCCAGCAGCCCCGCCGCCGTCACTGAAGCTTTCTTT
J: TRBJ2-5; V: TRBV30; size: -; D: TRBD2; CDR3: CAWSVLSGGTETQYF; DNA: TGTGCCTGGAGTGTACTGAGCGGGGGAACGGAGACCCAGTACTTC
J: TRBJ1-5; V: TRBV7-8; size: -; D: -; CDR3: CASSSDQPQHF; DNA: TGTGCCAGCAGCTCTGATCAGCCCCAGCATTTT
J: TRBJ2-3; V: TRBV4-2; size: -; D: -; CDR3: CASSQHPEVTDTQYF; DNA: TGTGCCAGCAGCCAGCACCCTGAGGTCACAGATACGCAGTATTTT
J: TRBJ2-5; V: TRBV3-1; size: -; D: -; CDR3: CASTAPGETQYF; DNA: TGTGCCAGCACCGCTCCGGGAGAGACCCAGTACTTC
J: TRBJ2-5; V: TRBV30; size: -; D: -; CDR3: CAWSVVQETQYF; DNA: TGTGCCTGGAGTGTAGTCCAAGAGACCCAGTACTTC
J: TRBJ2-7; V: TRBV5-4; size: -; D: TRBD1; CDR3: CASRRDRATLLVEQYF; DNA: TGTGCCAGCAGGAGGGACAGGGCGACCCTACTGGTCGAGCAGTACTTC
J: TRBJ2-1; V: TRBV5-1; size: once; D: -; CDR3: CASSSGDNEQFF; DNA: TGCGCCAGCAGCTCAGGGGACAATGAGCAGTTCTTC
J: TRBJ2-5; V: TRBV28; size: -; D: -; CDR3: CASSPGSGANHQETQYF; DNA: TGTGCCAGCAGTCCAGGATCAGGGGCCAACCACCAAGAGACCCAGTACTTC
J: TRBJ1-2; V: TRBV29-1; size: -; D: -; CDR3: CSVSEGGGYGYTF; DNA: TGCAGCGTCTCCGAGGGAGGCGGCTATGGCTACACCTTC
J: TRBJ1-5; V: TRBV6-5; size: -; D: -; CDR3: CASRAGRGGNQPQHF; DNA: TGTGCCAGCAGGGCGGGCCGGGGTGGCAATCAGCCCCAGCATTTT
J: TRBJ1-4; V: TRBV20-1; size: -; D: TRBD1; CDR3: CSAIQGTPNEKLFF; DNA: TGCAGTGCTATACAGGGGACTCCTAATGAAAAACTGTTTTTT
J: TRBJ2-2; V: TRBV30; size: -; D: -; CDR3: CAWRVPTGNTGELFF; DNA: TGTGCCTGGAGAGTTCCAACAGGGAACACCGGGGAGCTGTTTTTT
J: TRBJ2-3; V: TRBV7-6; size: -; D: -; CDR3: CASSLARAGTDTQYF; DNA: TGTGCCAGCAGCTTAGCCAGGGCTGGCACAGATACGCAGTATTTT
J: TRBJ2-5; V: TRBV19; size: -; D: -; CDR3: CASSISPGAQETQYF; DNA: TGTGCCAGTAGTATTAGTCCGGGAGCACAAGAGACCCAGTACTTC
J: TRBJ1-1; V: TRBV6-6; size: -; D: -; CDR3: CASRQRTVYMNTEAFF; DNA: TGTGCCAGCAGACAACGAACAGTCTACATGAACACTGAAGCTTTCTTT
J: TRBJ2-3; V: TRBV30; size: -; D: TRBD2; CDR3: CAWELGTSGLQDTQYF; DNA: TGTGCCTGGGAGTTGGGGACTAGCGGGCTCCAAGATACGCAGTATTTT
J: TRBJ1-5; V: TRBV20-1; size: -; D: -; CDR3: CSARVEGTQPQHF; DNA: TGCAGTGCTAGAGTGGAGGGCACGCAGCCCCAGCATTTT
J: TRBJ2-1; V: TRBV11-3; size: -; D: -; CDR3: CASSPRGFDEQFF; DNA: TGTGCCAGCAGCCCTCGGGGGTTTGATGAGCAGTTCTTC
J: TRBJ2-1; V: TRBV7-9; size: -; D: -; CDR3: CASSLGRVGEQFF; DNA: TGTGCCAGCAGCTTAGGCAGGGTCGGTGAGCAGTTCTTC
J: TRBJ2-5; V: TRBV7-6; size: -; D: -; CDR3: CASSSAGKVETQYF; DNA: TGTGCCAGCAGCTCTGCCGGAAAGGTGGAGACCCAGTACTTC
J: TRBJ2-5; V: TRBV30; size: -; D: -; CDR3: CARGGGPGETQYF; DNA: TGTGCCCGGGGAGGAGGGCCTGGAGAGACCCAGTACTTC
J: TRBJ1-2; V: TRBV27; size: -; D: -; CDR3: CASSSGTDYGYTF; DNA: TGTGCCAGCAGCTCCGGGACTGATTATGGCTACACCTTC
J: TRBJ2-3; V: TRBV7-9; size: -; D: TRBD2; CDR3: CASSQLAGSSFSDTDTQYF; DNA: TGTGCCAGCAGTCAACTAGCGGGGTCGTCCTTCTCCGACACAGATACGCAGTATTTT
J: TRBJ1-6; V: TRBV20-1; size: -; D: -; CDR3: CSAPDGSSPLHF; DNA: TGCAGTGCTCCGGACGGGAGTTCACCCCTCCACTTT
J: TRBJ2-5; V: TRBV29-1; size: -; D: -; CDR3: CSVESGGWGTRGETQYF; DNA: TGCAGCGTTGAGTCAGGCGGTTGGGGAACTAGGGGGGAGACCCAGTACTTC
J: TRBJ2-5; V: TRBV12-3/TRBV12-4; size: -; D: -; CDR3: CASSSPTRGETQYF; DNA: TGTGCCAGCAGTTCGCCGACTAGGGGAGAGACCCAGTACTTC
J: TRBJ2-2; V: TRBV29-1; size: -; D: -; CDR3: CSVEGSQNTGELFF; DNA: TGCAGCGTTGAAGGCAGCCAGAACACCGGGGAGCTGTTTTTT
J: TRBJ1-2; V: TRBV7-9; size: -; D: -; CDR3: CASSPAGAYGYTF; DNA: TGTGCCAGCAGCCCGGCCGGGGCATATGGCTACACCTTC
J: TRBJ2-1; V: TRBV30; size: -; D: TRBD2; CDR3: CAWRPAGGLRNEQFF; DNA: TGTGCCTGGCGACCAGCGGGGGGGCTTCGGAATGAGCAGTTCTTC
J: TRBJ1-1; V: TRBV20-1; size: -; D: -; CDR3: CSAIAGAPNTEAFF; DNA: TGCAGTGCGATCGCAGGGGCCCCCAACACTGAAGCTTTCTTT
J: TRBJ1-1; V: TRBV30; size: -; D: -; CDR3: CAWILRGGDTEAFF; DNA: TGTGCCTGGATCCTCCGGGGTGGGGACACTGAAGCTTTCTTT
J: TRBJ1-5; V: TRBV25-1; size: once; D: -; CDR3: CASSETDTSNQPQHF; DNA: TGTGCCAGCAGTGAAACGGATACGAGCAATCAGCCCCAGCATTTT
J: TRBJ2-1; V: TRBV7-9; size: -; D: TRBD2; CDR3: CASSLSRLATDNEQFF; DNA: TGTGCCAGCAGCTTAAGCCGACTAGCTACAGACAATGAGCAGTTCTTC
J: TRBJ2-5; V: TRBV29-1; size: -; D: TRBD1; CDR3: CSVAGTASGQETQYF; DNA: TGCAGCGTTGCCGGGACAGCCTCCGGCCAGGAGACCCAGTACTTC
J: TRBJ1-1; V: TRBV29-1; size: -; D: -; CDR3: CSGNRERTEAFF; DNA: TGCAGCGGAAACAGGGAAAGGACTGAAGCTTTCTTT
J: TRBJ2-3; V: TRBV20-1; size: -; D: -; CDR3: CSARDWASTDTQYF; DNA: TGCAGTGCTAGAGATTGGGCAAGCACAGATACGCAGTATTTT
J: TRBJ2-1; V: TRBV29-1; size: -; D: TRBD1; CDR3: CSVESYRGDEQFF; DNA: TGCAGCGTTGAATCCTACAGGGGCGATGAGCAGTTCTTC
J: TRBJ2-7; V: TRBV5-1; size: few; D: -; CDR3: CASSLVARASHEQYF; DNA: TGCGCCAGCAGCTTGGTTGCCAGGGCGTCCCACGAGCAGTACTTC
J: TRBJ1-5; V: TRBV29-1; size: -; D: -; CDR3: CSVTTTNQPQHF; DNA: TGCAGCGTCACAACAACAAATCAGCCCCAGCATTTT
J: TRBJ1-5; V: TRBV30; size: few; D: TRBD1; CDR3: CAWSPGGGQPQHF; DNA: TGTGCCTGGAGTCCGGGAGGGGGCCAGCCCCAGCATTTT
J: TRBJ2-5; V: TRBV29-1; size: -; D: -; CDR3: CSVDRGEKTQYF; DNA: TGCAGCGTTGACAGGGGGGAAAAGACCCAGTACTTC
J: TRBJ2-5; V: TRBV2; size: -; D: TRBD2; CDR3: CASSLGLAGPNF; DNA: TGTGCCAGCAGTTTAGGACTAGCGGGGCCCAACTTC
J: TRBJ1-4; V: TRBV2; size: -; D: -; CDR3: CASSESGREKLFF; DNA: TGTGCCAGCAGTGAAAGTGGAAGGGAAAAACTGTTTTTT
J: TRBJ1-2; V: TRBV20-1; size: -; D: -; CDR3: CSAMKQGNYGYTF; DNA: TGCAGTGCCATGAAACAGGGTAACTATGGCTACACCTTC
J: TRBJ2-1; V: TRBV29-1; size: -; D: TRBD2; CDR3: CSVERRGYNEQFF; DNA: TGCAGCGTTGAGCGGCGGGGGTACAATGAGCAGTTCTTC
J: TRBJ1-2; V: TRBV20-1; size: -; D: TRBD1; CDR3: CSARDRVEGGYTF; DNA: TGCAGTGCCAGGGACAGGGTGGAGGGTGGCTACACCTTC
J: TRBJ2-1; V: TRBV20-1; size: -; D: TRBD2; CDR3: CSAPEVSGGRNEQFF; DNA: TGCAGTGCTCCCGAGGTTAGCGGGGGAAGGAATGAGCAGTTCTTC
J: TRBJ2-3; V: TRBV5-1; size: -; D: -; CDR3: CASSLALSEGADTQYF; DNA: TGCGCCAGCAGCTTGGCCCTCTCCGAGGGGGCAGATACGCAGTATTTT